This T cell receptor beta chain was identified in a study of cytomegalovirus exposure and HLA in healthy donors. The overall study: Within an early data release were about 80 million unique TCRs drawn from HLA-typed donors. Roughly 80% of 398 genotyped donors fell in the Caucasian-associated ancestry cluster.

The germline V gene encodes CDR1 MGHRA and CDR2 YSYEKL. After removal of 6 bases from V and 5 bases from J, the junction contained 9 bases not matched to a gene. The CDR3 spans 15 residues. 13 Jbeta primers and 60 Vbeta primers were used for the PCR. As processed by the authors: Roughly 10 million shared chains were among tens of millions of unique TCR beta chains counted in a later analysis. Libraries were prepared by immunoSEQ multiplex PCR; TCRdb keeps only in-frame clonotypes and omits some of them. V, J and clone size reflect that table, while D and trimming were determined from the DNA. The sample holds 200,000 or so clones, roughly 83% seen once. Study-level findings and limits: Overall, about 160 TCR beta chains were annotated as cytomegalovirus-associated.

Concerning this clone: No antigen is known for it.

This TCR was recovered from a boy under 10 years old in good health and CMV-seronegative. The chain recombines TRBV4-1 with TRBJ2-1; 8 positions agree with TRBD2. Sequenced: PBMCs. The CDR3 coding sequence is TGCGCCAGCAGGGCCGGGGGGGCTTCCCACAATGAGCAGTTCTTC. The encoded protein is CASRAGGASHNEQFF.